The sequence of this T cell receptor (beta chain) was determined in a study of identical twins. This clonotype was picked up a small number of times. As yet, its antigen is unknown. The study's findings and limits: Sharing of beta out-of-frame sequences by twins showed a weaker excess.

The length of the CDR3 is 16 residues. The germline V gene has CDR1 SGHRS and CDR2 YFSETQ. V lost 1 base, J lost 6 bases, and 16 bases lay in between. cDNA molecules carried unique molecular identifiers, and template switching added a universal primer site. Each CDR3 protein gets one entry after TCRdb re-called the 5' RACE reads with MiXCR. In the table there are around 220,000 distinct CDR3 sequences, roughly a tenth of which are singletons. The sequenced sample was memory T cells sorted from blood. This TCR derives from a man aged 50-59 years in good health. The chain combines TRBV5-1 with TRBJ2-2; TRBD1 is a possible D gene (6 bases). Here the CDR3 reads CASSLRAGDVAGELFF. The CDR3 DNA reads TGCGCCAGCAGCTTGAGGGCAGGGGATGTCGCCGGGGAGCTGTTTTTT.